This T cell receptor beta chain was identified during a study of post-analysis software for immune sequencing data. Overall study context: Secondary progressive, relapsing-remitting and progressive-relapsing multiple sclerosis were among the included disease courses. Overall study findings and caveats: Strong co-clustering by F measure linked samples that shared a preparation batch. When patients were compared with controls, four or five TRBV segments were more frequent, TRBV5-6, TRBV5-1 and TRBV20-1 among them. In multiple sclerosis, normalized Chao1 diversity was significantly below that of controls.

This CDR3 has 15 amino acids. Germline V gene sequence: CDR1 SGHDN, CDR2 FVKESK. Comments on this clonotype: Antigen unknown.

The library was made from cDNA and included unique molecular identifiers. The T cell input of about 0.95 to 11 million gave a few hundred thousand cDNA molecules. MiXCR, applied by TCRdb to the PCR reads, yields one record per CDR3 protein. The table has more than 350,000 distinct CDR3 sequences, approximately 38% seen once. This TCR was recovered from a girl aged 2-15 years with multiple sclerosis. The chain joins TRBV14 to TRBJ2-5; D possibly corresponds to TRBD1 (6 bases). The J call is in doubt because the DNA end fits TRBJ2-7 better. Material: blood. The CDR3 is CASSHGQFYTYEQYF. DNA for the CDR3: TGTGCCAGCAGCCACGGACAGTTCTATACCTACGAGCAGTACTTC.